The entry below gives a single T cell receptor (beta chain) sequence along with its context. The data stem from a study of blood T cell repertoires in COVID-19. Authors' data handling: Amplification of reference gene primers provided the estimated nucleated cell counts. Sequencing was performed with immunoSEQ multiplex PCR; in TCRdb, only in-frame clones are kept and a portion is missing. V and J calls and clone size are as listed in that table; D and trimming were resolved from the DNA. The repertoire holds 50,000 to 70,000 clones, with roughly 88% as singletons. This CDR3 has 16 residues. Germline V CDR1 and CDR2: LGHDT, YNNKEL (reference sequence). The V segment lost 4 bases and the J segment 6 bases; nucleotides outside the gene matches: 11.

The sample comprised peripheral blood. The origin of this receptor is a man between 60 and 70 years old with acute or convalescent COVID-19. The rearrangement uses TRBV3-1 (or the pseudogene TRBV3-2) and TRBJ2-7, with TRBD1 identical over 11 bases. The CDR3 protein is CASSPPLGTGGAEQYF. CDR3 sequence (DNA): TGTGCCAGCAGCCCACCCCTCGGGACAGGGGGTGCCGAGCAGTACTTC.